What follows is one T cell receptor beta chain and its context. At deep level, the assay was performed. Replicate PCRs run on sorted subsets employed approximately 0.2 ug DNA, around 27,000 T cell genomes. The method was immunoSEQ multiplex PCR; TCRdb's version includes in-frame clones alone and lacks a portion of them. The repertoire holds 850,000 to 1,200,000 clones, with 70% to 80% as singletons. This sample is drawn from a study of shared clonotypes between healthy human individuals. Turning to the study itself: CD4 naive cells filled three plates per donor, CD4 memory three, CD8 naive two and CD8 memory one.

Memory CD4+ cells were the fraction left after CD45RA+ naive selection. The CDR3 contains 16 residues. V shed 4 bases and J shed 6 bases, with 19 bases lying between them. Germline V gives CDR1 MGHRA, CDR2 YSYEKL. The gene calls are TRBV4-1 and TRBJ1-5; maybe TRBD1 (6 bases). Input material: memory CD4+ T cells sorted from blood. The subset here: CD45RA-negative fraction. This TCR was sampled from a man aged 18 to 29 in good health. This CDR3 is CASSRPGQKVGQPQHF. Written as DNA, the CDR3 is TGCGCCAGCAGCCGCCCGGGACAAAAAGTTGGTCAGCCCCAGCATTTT.